A single sample gave rise to the 12 T cell receptor beta chains below, sequenced in a study of cytomegalovirus exposure and HLA in healthy donors. PCR involved 60 Vbeta and 13 Jbeta primers. The method was immunoSEQ multiplex PCR; TCRdb's version includes in-frame clones alone and lacks a portion of them. Of about 160,000 clones in the sample, around 80% were seen once. The sequencing sample was made of PBMCs. These receptors were taken from a male donor in good health and CMV-seropositive.

The V call is TRBV5-5, the J call TRBJ2-4; tentative D call: TRBD1 (5 bases). Germline-derived CDR1 and CDR2 are SGHKS and YYEKEE (reference sequence). V dropped 3 bases and J dropped 6 bases, with 7 bases sitting between them. This CDR3 is 12 amino acids long. CDR3 DNA sequence: TGTGCCAGCAGCTGGCAGGGAAACATTCAGTACTTC. This translates into CASSWQGNIQYF.

The chain uses TRBV7-6 and TRBJ2-7; TRBD2 agrees at 12 bases. The J segment lost 2 bases and the V segment lost 4 bases, leaving 6 bases of the junction unmatched. CDR1 is SGHVS and CDR2 is FNYEAQ in the germline V gene. The CDR3 loop spans 16 amino acids. CDR3 protein: CASSSYSSGRAYEQYF. CDR3 nucleotide sequence: TGTGCCAGCAGCTCCTATTCTAGCGGGAGGGCCTACGAGCAGTACTTC.

This rearrangement joins TRBV5-8 to TRBJ2-3; 10 bases line up with TRBD1. Germline V gene lookup returns CDR1 SGHTS and CDR2 YDEGEE. This CDR3 spans 16 amino acids. V was clipped by 2 bases and J by 4 bases; unmatched bases: 7. CDR3 residues: CASSLLGQGISDTQYF. The CDR3 bases are TGTGCCAGCAGCTTACTGGGACAGGGGATATCAGATACGCAGTATTTT.

The chain has TRBV14 and TRBJ1-3; the D is unclear. Germline V lookup: CDR1 SGHDN, CDR2 FVKESK. The CDR3 spans 17 residues. V gave up 0 bases and J gave up 3 bases, with 15 bases separating them. The CDR3 coding sequence is TGTGCCAGCAGCCAAGATGGTCGTATTGGAGTTGGAAACACCATATATTTT. It translates to CASSQDGRIGVGNTIYF.

The chain has TRBV13 and TRBJ2-7; 9 nucleotides align to TRBD2. This CDR3 region has 14 residues. Germline CDR1 PRHDT, CDR2 FYEKMQ (reference sequence). The V and J ends lost 5 bases and 4 bases, in that order; junction bases with no gene match: 6. The CDR3 nucleotides read TGTGCCAGCAGCAGGACTAGCGCTCAATACGAGCAGTACTTC. Its protein is CASSRTSAQYEQYF.

In this sample, this clone turned up a few times. This chain connects TRBV5-4 to TRBJ2-7; 8 nucleotides line up with TRBD2. Germline loops: CDR1 SGHNT, CDR2 YYREEE (reference sequence). CDR3 size: 17 residues. V was clipped by 0 bases and J by 5 bases; unmatched bases: 13. CDR3 loop: CASSLDWLSSGAHEQYF. The CDR3 region has the DNA TGTGCCAGCAGCTTGGATTGGCTTAGTAGCGGGGCGCACGAGCAGTACTTC.

The chain joins TRBV5-1 to TRBJ1-1; 9 bases are a match to TRBD1. J lost 5 bases, V lost 4 bases, and 9 bases had no gene match. This CDR3 comprises 15 residues. The V gene's germline CDR1 is SGHRS and CDR2 YFSETQ. Here the CDR3 DNA reads TGCGCCAGCAGCATAACAGGGACAGGGAATACTGAAGCTTTCTTT. This gives the protein CASSITGTGNTEAFF.

This chain uses TRBV5-6 with TRBJ2-5; 11 bases align to TRBD2. Germline V gene sequence: CDR1 SGHDT, CDR2 YYEEEE. The CDR3 sequence is 16 residues long. V lost 2 bases to trimming and J lost 6 bases; unmatched junction nucleotides: 9. CDR3 protein: CASSLYVAGGRKTQYF. CDR3 nucleotide sequence: TGTGCCAGCAGCTTATACGTAGCGGGAGGGAGAAAGACCCAGTACTTC.

This rearrangement joins TRBV2 to TRBJ2-2; maybe TRBD2 (6 bases). CDR1 is SNHLY and CDR2 is FYNNEI in the germline V gene. V lost 6 bases to trimming and J lost 0 bases, with 14 bases between them. The CDR3 covers 16 residues. CDR3 protein: CASRPGLAANTGELFF. The CDR3 DNA reads TGTGCCAGCAGGCCGGGACTGGCCGCGAACACCGGGGAGCTGTTTTTT. The full variable domain, in which reference TRBV2 and TRBJ2-2 provide the parts outside the CDR3, is EPEVTQTPSHQVTQMGQEVILRCVPISNHLYFYWYRQILGQKVEFLVSFYNNEISEKSEIFDDQFSVERPDGSNFTLKIRSTKLEDSAMYFCASRPGLAANTGELFFGEGSRLTVL.

The chain is built from TRBV14 and TRBJ2-3; D is perhaps TRBD1 (7 bases). CDR3 length: 18 residues. V lost 0 bases to trimming and J lost 5 bases, with 21 bases between them. Germline-derived CDR1 and CDR2 are SGHDN and FVKESK. The CDR3, as DNA: TGTGCCAGCAGCCAAGATCAGTTTGCAGGGGGGTACGAAGATACGCAGTATTTT. This translates into CASSQDQFAGGYEDTQYF.

The V and J genes are TRBV7-3 and TRBJ2-1; 9 bases match TRBD2. Trimming at V came to 1 base and at J to 0 bases, leaving 4 bases not matched to a gene. CDR3 length: 17 amino acids. Germline CDR1 reads SGHTA; CDR2 reads FQGTGA. CDR3 sequence reads: CASSLNGAGGSYNEQFF. The CDR3 DNA is TGTGCCAGCAGCTTAAACGGAGCGGGGGGCTCCTACAATGAGCAGTTCTTC.

V gene TRBV30 combines with J gene TRBJ2-1; possible D gene TRBD2, 6 bases. The ends were cut back, 3 bases at V and 1 base at J, with 7 bases in the middle. The CDR3 extends over 13 amino acids. Germline lookup yields CDR1 GTSNPN and CDR2 SVGIG (reference sequence). The CDR3 protein is CAWRRDSYNEQFF. The CDR3, as DNA: TGTGCCTGGAGGCGGGATTCCTACAATGAGCAGTTCTTC. The variable domain in full, completed from reference TRBV30 and TRBJ2-1, reads SQTIHQWPATLVQPVGSPLSLECTVEGTSNPNLYWYRQAAGRGLQLLFYSVGIGQISSEVPQNLSASRPQDRQFILSSKKLLLSDSGFYLCAWRRDSYNEQFFGPGTRLTVL.